This T cell receptor beta chain appears in the sequencing data of a study of shared clonotypes between healthy human individuals. The material for each subset, its genomic DNA, was split evenly across several immunoSEQ plates. Source study methods: As immunoSEQ supplied junction-only sequences (without quality scores), filtering differed. TCRdb keeps only in-frame clones here, not all; method: immunoSEQ multiplex PCR. Clone size and V and J calls were adopted from that table, with D and trimming inferred from the DNA. The repertoire holds around 1,900,000 clones, with 85% to 95% as singletons. Points from the study as a whole: Clonotype sharing across a few donors was observed for roughly 5% of naive CD4 clonotypes. The authors sampled blood alone, and tissue repertoires likely differ.

Naive CD8 cells were CD45RO-negative, positively selected for CCR7, excluding terminally differentiated effector memory CD45RA+ cells. On this clone: Its target is unknown.

Trimming shortened V by 1 base and J by 0 bases, and 11 bases separated the two germline ends. From germline, CDR1 is SGHTS and CDR2 YDEGEE. This CDR3 region has 16 residues. The receptor comes from a man in his late teens or twenties in good health. Some clones in this sample may be carry-over from other donors' samples. Sequencing was carried out using naive CD8+ T cells from PBMCs. The rearrangement links TRBV5-8 to TRBJ1-5; D is uncertain. The CDR3 sequence is CASSLYGQISNQPQHF. The DNA of the CDR3 is TGTGCCAGCAGCTTGTATGGCCAAATTAGCAATCAGCCCCAGCATTTT.